This T cell receptor (beta chain) was retrieved from a study of blood T cell repertoires in COVID-19. The wider study: Sites in the United States, Italy and Spain provided acute and convalescent COVID-19 samples. The cDNA or gDNA used as material had been derived from T cells, B-cell-depleted T cells, or PBMCs.

Original handling: Reference gene primer amplification in the assay estimated nucleated cell counts. TCRdb's table, derived via immunoSEQ multiplex PCR, lists solely in-frame clones and lacks some. V, J and clone size were drawn from that table, and D and trimming were deduced from the DNA. The repertoire holds a few hundred thousand clones, with 88% as singletons. Input material: peripheral blood. The receptor was isolated from a woman in her forties or fifties with active or convalescent COVID-19.

CDR3 loop: CASSLDSGTGYYGYTF. In DNA, the CDR3 is TGTGCCAGCAGCTTAGACTCCGGGACAGGCTACTATGGCTACACCTTC. The chain is built from TRBV7-9 and TRBJ1-2, with 8 bases identical to TRBD1. The V gene end was trimmed by 1 base and the J gene end by 3 bases; junction bases not matched to a gene: 7. CDR1 is SEHNR, CDR2 FQNEAQ, per germline (reference sequence). The CDR3 contains 16 residues.